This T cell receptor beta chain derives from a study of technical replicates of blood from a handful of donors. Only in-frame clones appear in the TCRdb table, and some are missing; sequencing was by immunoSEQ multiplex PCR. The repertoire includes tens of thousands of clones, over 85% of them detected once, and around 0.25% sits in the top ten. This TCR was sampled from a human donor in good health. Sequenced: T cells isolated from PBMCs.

CDR3 in DNA: TGTGCCAGCAGTGGGGGACTAAGGCAGTATTTT. Residues: CASSGGLRQYF. The J gene is TRBJ2-3, the V gene TRBV6-5, with TRBD2 matching over 7 bases. Trimming at V came to 5 bases and at J to 11 bases, leaving 4 bases not matched to a gene. Germline-derived CDR1 and CDR2 are MNHEY and SVGAGI. The CDR3 sequence is 11 residues long.